Presented here are 26 T cell receptor beta chains from one specimen sequenced in a study of PD-L1 blockade in urothelial cancer. Documented time point: peripheral blood 6 weeks after treatment start. Sequencing used immunoSEQ multiplex PCR; TCRdb keeps in-frame clones, though not all of them. The table lists around 69,000 clones, approximately 90% of them singletons. Sample: PBMCs, taken around atezolizumab (anti-PD-L1) treatment. These receptors were taken from a woman older than 75 with urothelial cancer.

The rearrangement links TRBV5-4 to TRBJ2-3; 15 nucleotides align to TRBD2. The germline CDR1 and CDR2 sequences are SGHNT and YYREEE (reference sequence). Trimming took 4 bases from V and 4 from J; bases not matched to a gene: 4. The CDR3 is 16 amino acids. The CDR3 region is CASSTRTSGRADTQYF. In DNA form, the CDR3 reads TGTGCCAGCAGCACCAGGACTAGCGGGAGGGCAGATACGCAGTATTTT.

A single count supports this clone. The chain uses TRBV10-3 and TRBJ1-1; D may be TRBD1 (5 bases). This CDR3 comprises 13 residues. V was cut by 8 bases and J by 0 bases, with 10 bases left in between. Germline V gene lookup returns CDR1 ENHRY and CDR2 SYGVKD. CDR3 nucleotide sequence: TGTGCCATCGGGGGAGGTGTGAACACTGAAGCTTTCTTT. Translation gives CAIGGGVNTEAFF.

The V call is TRBV2, the J call TRBJ1-2; D perhaps matches TRBD1 (5 bases). The CDR3 loop spans 14 amino acids. Per the germline V gene, CDR1 is SNHLY and CDR2 is FYNNEI. Trimming took off 3 bases at V and 4 bases at J, with 12 bases between the two ends. This chain's CDR3 is CASSDNTGLYGYTF. DNA of the CDR3: TGTGCCAGCAGTGATAATACAGGCCTCTATGGCTACACCTTC.

V is TRBV10-3 and J is TRBJ2-2; 8 positions agree with TRBD1. The germline V gene encodes CDR1 ENHRY and CDR2 SYGVKD. The length of the CDR3 is 17 residues. The J segment lost 1 base and the V segment lost 4 bases, leaving 8 bases of the junction unmatched. This chain's CDR3 is CAISAYTGTGNTGELFF. The CDR3 region has the DNA TGTGCCATCAGTGCCTATACCGGGACAGGGAACACCGGGGAGCTGTTTTTT.

This clone has just one count. For the CDR3, the DNA is TGTGCCAGCAGCCGGGGGGAAGCTTTCTTT. This gives the protein CASSRGEAFF. The rearrangement joins TRBV5-6 to TRBJ1-1; weak D call: TRBD1 (5 bases). The length of the CDR3 is 10 residues. Deletions cut 4 bases from V and 8 bases from J, with 6 bases between. Germline assignment: CDR1 SGHDT and CDR2 YYEEEE.

This sequence joins TRBV6-1 and TRBJ1-4, with a weak D call TRBD1 (5 bases). This CDR3 is built from 13 residues. Germline CDR1 reads MNHNS; CDR2 reads SASEGT. CDR3 sequence: CAGQGSTNEKLFF. The CDR3 nucleotides read TGTGCGGGGCAGGGTTCAACTAATGAAAAACTGTTTTTT.

V is TRBV5-1 and J is TRBJ2-3; D is perhaps TRBD2 (6 bases). The V and J ends lost 0 bases and 0 bases respectively, with 8 bases between them. The CDR3 has 15 amino acids. CDR1 and CDR2 from the germline V gene are SGHRS and YFSETQ. CDR3 in amino acids: CASSLGLASTDTQYF. CDR3 nucleotide sequence: TGCGCCAGCAGCTTGGGGCTAGCGAGCACAGATACGCAGTATTTT.

With regard to this clone: Additional DNA sequences in this sample encode the identical CDR3. This chain connects TRBV5-1 to TRBJ2-1, with TRBD1 matching over 9 bases. The CDR3 consists of 15 residues. Germline CDR1 SGHRS, CDR2 YFSETQ. Trimming at V came to 5 bases and at J to 1 base, leaving 4 bases not matched to a gene. CDR3 region: CASSPGTGSYNEQFF. The CDR3 coding sequence is TGCGCCAGCAGTCCCGGGACAGGGTCCTACAATGAGCAGTTCTTC. The full variable domain, rest sourced from reference TRBV5-1 and TRBJ2-1, is KAGVTQTPRYLIKTRGQQVTLSCSPISGHRSVSWYQQTPGQGLQFLFEYFSETQRNKGNFPGRFSGRQFSNSRSEMNVSTLELGDSALYLCASSPGTGSYNEQFFGPGTRLTVL.

Only one count was recorded for this clone. The chain joins TRBV14 to TRBJ1-1; D gene ambiguous. The CDR3 length is 15 residues. From germline, CDR1 is SGHDN and CDR2 FVKESK. Trimming cost V 1 base and J 1 base, with 10 bases left between them. The CDR3 here is CASSQVMTGNTEAFF. In DNA, the CDR3 is TGTGCCAGCAGCCAAGTGATGACGGGGAACACTGAAGCTTTCTTT.

This chain links TRBV6-1 with TRBJ1-2, with a possible D match to TRBD1 (5 bases). Germline-derived CDR1 and CDR2 are MNHNS and SASEGT. The ends were cut back, 4 bases at V and 4 bases at J, with 10 bases in the middle. The CDR3 has 13 amino acids. The CDR3 loop is CASSVDNFYGYTF. CDR3 in DNA: TGTGCCAGCAGTGTGGACAATTTCTATGGCTACACCTTC.

This clone is a singleton in its sample. The chain has TRBV9 and TRBJ1-3; the match to TRBD1 covers 7 bases. J lost 2 bases, V lost 0 bases, and 5 bases had no gene match. This CDR3 spans 16 amino acids. The germline V gene encodes CDR1 SGDLS and CDR2 YYNGEE. CDR3 in DNA: TGTGCCAGCAGCGTAGAGGCGCAGGGGGCTGGAAACACCATATATTTT. Protein: CASSVEAQGAGNTIYF.

This sequence joins TRBV28 and TRBJ2-5, with no clear D. The germline CDR1 and CDR2 sequences are MDHEN and SYDVKM. V was cut by 4 bases and J by 5 bases, with 11 bases left in between. The CDR3 spans 13 residues. The CDR3 DNA reads TGTGCCAGCAGTTCCAACAGATTGGAGACCCAGTACTTC. It specifies CASSSNRLETQYF. The full variable domain, its missing parts supplied by reference TRBV28 and TRBJ2-5, is DVKVTQSSRYLVKRTGEKVFLECVQDMDHENMFWYRQDPGLGLRLIYFSYDVKMKEKGDIPEGYSVSREKKERFSLILESASTNQTSMYLCASSSNRLETQYFGPGTRLLVL.

This chain links TRBV11-2 with TRBJ1-1, with 7 nucleotides matching TRBD1. The CDR3 contains 14 residues. Losses at the gene ends were 5 bases for V and 2 bases for J; bases not matched to a gene: 5. CDR1 and CDR2 from the germline V gene are SGHAT and FQNNGV. Here the CDR3 reads CASSHYRGNTEAFF. CDR3 in DNA: TGTGCCAGCAGCCACTACAGGGGCAACACTGAAGCTTTCTTT. The complete variable domain, with remaining parts taken from reference TRBV11-2 and TRBJ1-1, reads EAGVAQSPRYKIIEKRQSVAFWCNPISGHATLYWYQQILGQGPKLLIQFQNNGVVDDSQLPKDRFSAERLKGVDSTLKIQPAKLEDSAVYLCASSHYRGNTEAFFGQGTRLTVV.

V usage is TRBV27 and J usage is TRBJ2-2; D is perhaps TRBD2 (5 bases). The CDR3 totals 16 residues. Trimming shortened V by 3 bases and J by 2 bases, and 13 bases separated the two germline ends. Germline CDR1 MNHEY, CDR2 SMNVEV (reference sequence). The CDR3 sequence: CASSLAPASNTGELFF. The CDR3 DNA sequence: TGTGCCAGCAGTTTGGCTCCGGCTAGCAACACCGGGGAGCTGTTTTTT.

The rearrangement joins TRBV4-2 to TRBJ2-1; 13 nucleotides line up with TRBD2. Per the germline V gene, CDR1 is LGHNA and CDR2 is YNFKEQ. The J segment lost 8 bases and the V segment lost 1 base, leaving 8 bases of the junction unmatched. CDR3 length: 17 amino acids. CDR3 nucleotides: TGTGCCAGCAGCCAAGTATCGGGACTAGCGGGACTCGATGAGCAGTTCTTC. Translating it yields CASSQVSGLAGLDEQFF.

This chain connects TRBV14 to TRBJ2-1; possibly TRBD2 for D (6 bases). The CDR3 consists of 20 residues. CDR1 and CDR2 (germline): SGHDN, FVKESK. V was trimmed by 1 base and J by 3 bases, leaving 25 bases between them. The CDR3 here is CASSQVSLATSTHYYNEQFF. CDR3 coding DNA: TGTGCCAGCAGCCAAGTAAGCCTAGCGACTTCAACTCACTACTACAATGAGCAGTTCTTC.

The chain uses TRBV9 and TRBJ2-2, with 7 bases aligning to TRBD1. The germline V gene encodes CDR1 SGDLS and CDR2 YYNGEE. The CDR3 is 14 amino acids. After removal of 3 bases from V and 1 base from J, the junction contained 0 bases not matched to a gene. The CDR3 coding sequence is TGTGCCAGCAGCGGGACAGGGAACACCGGGGAGCTGTTTTTT. The encoded protein is CASSGTGNTGELFF.

The V gene is TRBV7-3, the J gene TRBJ1-1; D unclear. Germline assignment: CDR1 SGHTA and CDR2 FQGTGA. V gave up 0 bases and J gave up 3 bases, with 5 bases separating them. CDR3 length: 13 residues. Written as DNA, the CDR3 is TGTGCCAGCAGCTTAACGAGGGACACTGAAGCTTTCTTT. Protein sequence: CASSLTRDTEAFF.

The J gene is TRBJ1-2, the V gene TRBV28; the D is unclear. V lost 3 bases and J lost 3, with 8 bases in between. Germline assignment: CDR1 MDHEN and CDR2 SYDVKM. The CDR3 runs 13 residues. In nucleotides, the CDR3 is TGTGCCAGCAGTTTTGGTCGGGACTATGGCTACACCTTC. It codes for CASSFGRDYGYTF.

Comments on this clone: Compared with germline, one end of the junction differs, possibly owing to a read error. The same CDR3 also results from other DNA sequences found in this sample. The V call is TRBV28, the J call TRBJ1-5, with TRBD1 identical over 8 bases. This CDR3 spans 15 amino acids. The V gene's germline CDR1 is MDHEN and CDR2 SYDVKM. The CDR3: CASSRPDRDNQPQHF. The CDR3 DNA is TGTGCCAGCAGTCGCCCGGACAGGGACAATCAACCCCAGCATTTT.

The V call is TRBV4-2, the J call TRBJ1-3, with a possible D match to TRBD1 (5 bases). There are 16 residues in the CDR3. V was shortened by 0 bases and J by 2 bases, with 11 bases between the two germline ends. Germline loops: CDR1 LGHNA, CDR2 YNFKEQ. The chain's CDR3 is CASSQDPAGTGNTIYF. In DNA form, the CDR3 reads TGTGCCAGCAGCCAAGATCCGGCAGGGACTGGAAACACCATATATTTT.

The genes are TRBV2 and TRBJ2-7; D remains ambiguous. The CDR3 has 12 residues. Looked up from germline, CDR1 is SNHLY and CDR2 is FYNNEI. Trimming stripped 7 bases from V and 0 bases from J, with 7 bases between. CDR3 DNA sequence: TGTGCCAGCACCGCGATCTCCTACGAGCAGTACTTC. Translated: CASTAISYEQYF.

The sample holds one count of this clone. V gene TRBV10-2 combines with J gene TRBJ2-2, with 8 bases that match TRBD1. The CDR3 length is 13 residues. V was clipped by 5 bases and J by 5 bases; unmatched bases: 1. The germline CDR1 and CDR2 sequences are WSHSY and SAAADI. Written as DNA, the CDR3 is TGCGCCAGCAGTAGACAGGGGACCGGGGAGCTGTTTTTT. The encoded protein is CASSRQGTGELFF.

The chain carries TRBV10-3 and TRBJ2-5; weak D call: TRBD1 (7 bases). This CDR3 has 16 amino acids. The germline gives CDR1 ENHRY, CDR2 SYGVKD. Trimming took off 3 bases at V and 4 bases at J, with 18 bases between the two ends. The CDR3 nucleotides read TGTGCCATCAGTGATCTGGCAGGGGGGCAGGGAGAGACCCAGTACTTC. This encodes CAISDLAGGQGETQYF.

The V gene is TRBV27, the J gene TRBJ2-5, with D perhaps matching TRBD2 (5 bases). This CDR3 spans 13 amino acids. Germline V CDR1 and CDR2: MNHEY, SMNVEV (reference sequence). Trimming took off 5 bases at V and 5 bases at J, with 12 bases between the two ends. The CDR3 region is CASSPRTGETQYF. The CDR3 DNA reads as TGTGCCAGCAGTCCGCGGACGGGGGAGACCCAGTACTTC.

The chain employs TRBV19 and TRBJ2-1, with a tentative D call TRBD2 (5 bases). This CDR3 has 15 amino acids. Germline V gene lookup returns CDR1 LNHDA and CDR2 SQIVND (reference sequence). Trimming shortened V by 6 bases and J by 0 bases, and 12 bases separated the two germline ends. CDR3 protein: CASSLGDPSYNEQFF. The CDR3 DNA sequence: TGTGCCAGTAGCCTCGGGGATCCCTCCTACAATGAGCAGTTCTTC.